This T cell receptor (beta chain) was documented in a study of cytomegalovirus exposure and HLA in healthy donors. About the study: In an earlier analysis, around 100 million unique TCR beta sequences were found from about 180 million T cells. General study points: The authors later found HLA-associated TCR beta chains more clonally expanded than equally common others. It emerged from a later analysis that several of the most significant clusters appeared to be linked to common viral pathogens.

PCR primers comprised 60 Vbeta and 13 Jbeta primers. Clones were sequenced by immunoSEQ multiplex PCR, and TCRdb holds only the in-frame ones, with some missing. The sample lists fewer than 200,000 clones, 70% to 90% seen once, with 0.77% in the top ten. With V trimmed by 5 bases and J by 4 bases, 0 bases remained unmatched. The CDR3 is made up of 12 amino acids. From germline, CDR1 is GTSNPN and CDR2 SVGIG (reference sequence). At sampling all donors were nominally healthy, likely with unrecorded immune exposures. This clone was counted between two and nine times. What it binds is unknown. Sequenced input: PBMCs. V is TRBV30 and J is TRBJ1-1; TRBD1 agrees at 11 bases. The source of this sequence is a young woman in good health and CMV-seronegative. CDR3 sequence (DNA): TGTGCCTGGGGGACAGGGGGCACTGAAGCTTTCTTT. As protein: CAWGTGGTEAFF.